Included here is one T cell receptor beta chain sequence, with context. This specimen belongs to a study of T cell changes during pregnancy in multiple sclerosis. TCRdb's table, derived via immunoSEQ multiplex PCR, lists solely in-frame clones and lacks some. The data hold tens of thousands of clones, with roughly 94% observed a single time. Trimming removed 4 bases from V and 8 bases from J; junction bases left unmatched: 15. From germline, CDR1 is SGHDT and CDR2 YYEEEE. The CDR3 sequence is 16 residues long. The receptor was derived from a female donor with multiple sclerosis, enrolled in a pregnancy study. V usage is TRBV5-6 and J usage is TRBJ2-1; the match to TRBD2 covers 7 bases. The material was CD4+ T cells from peripheral blood mononuclear cells, obtained in the second trimester of pregnancy. CDR3 sequence (DNA): TGTGCCAGCAGCAGACTAGCCGCCCTTGGTCGGGATGAGCAGTTCTTC. As protein: CASSRLAALGRDEQFF.